This is a list of T cell receptor beta chains from one sample in a study of blood T cells in healthy people across ages. TCRdb itself ran the 5' RACE reads through MiXCR, one entry per CDR3 protein. The sample yields 700,000 to 900,000 distinct CDR3 sequences, roughly 24% seen once. The same specimen was also included in a second study, on T cells of mothers and their children.

The sequenced sample consisted of blood. The receptors were gathered from a boy younger than 18 in good health. Both conserved end residues are part of each CDR3. A D gene is named only where the DNA matches it firmly. Only part of the rows carry a size: once, few, many, or a class if the clone is expanded.

D,V,J,size,DNA,CDR3
.,TRBV7-2,TRBJ2-1,.,TGTGCCAGCAGCTTAGGAGTGGCAGGTGAGCAGTTCTTC,CASSLGVAGEQFF
.,TRBV20-1,TRBJ1-1,.,TGCAGTGCCCGCGCAGGGAATCCCCAGTACACTGAAGCTTTCTTT,CSARAGNPQYTEAFF
TRBD2,TRBV6-1,TRBJ2-3,.,TGTGCCAGCAGATCCCGGACTAGCAATCTTCGCGGAGATACGCAGTATTTT,CASRSRTSNLRGDTQYF
TRBD1,TRBV5-1,TRBJ2-3,.,TGCGCCAGCAGCTCGAGGTTCGGGACAGGCACAGATACGCAGTATTTT,CASSSRFGTGTDTQYF
.,TRBV7-3,TRBJ2-1,few,TGTGCCAGCAGCATTGTCCGATGGGATGAGCAGTTCTTC,CASSIVRWDEQFF
TRBD1,TRBV30,TRBJ1-2,.,TGTGCCTGGAGGATACTACGACAGGGGGCAGCGGGCTACACCTTC,CAWRILRQGAAGYTF
TRBD1,TRBV5-5,TRBJ2-3,few,TGTGCCAGCAGCCAGGACAGGGACACGGATACGCAGTATTTT,CASSQDRDTDTQYF
TRBD2,TRBV5-1,TRBJ2-5,.,TGCGCCAGCAGCTCCGGGACTAGCGGGGGGGCAGAAGAGCAGTACTTC,CASSSGTSGGAEEQYF
TRBD1,TRBV30,TRBJ2-7,few,TGTGCCTGGAGTAGACAGGGTAACGAGCAGTACTTC,CAWSRQGNEQYF
.,TRBV20-1,TRBJ2-7,few,TGCAGTGCTAGAGCCCCTCTTGGGGGCTCCTCCTACGAGCAGTACTTC,CSARAPLGGSSYEQYF
.,TRBV7-9,TRBJ2-7,few,TGTGCCAGCAGCTTAGGGGAAGCGTCTCGCGAGCAGTACTTC,CASSLGEASREQYF
.,TRBV28,TRBJ1-5,few,TGTGCCAGCAGTCTATCCTGGGGTGCCCCCGATCAGCCCCAGCATTTT,CASSLSWGAPDQPQHF
.,TRBV5-1,TRBJ1-5,.,TGCGCCAGCAGCTTGGGGACAGATAGACAGCCCCAGCATTTT,CASSLGTDRQPQHF
.,TRBV5-1,TRBJ1-4,few,TGCGCCAGCAACTTGGGGGTCGCTAGGACTATAACAACTAATGAAAAACTGTTTTTT,CASNLGVARTITTNEKLFF
TRBD1,TRBV12-3/TRBV12-4,TRBJ2-2,.,TGTGCCAGCAGGATTACAGGGGTGGACACCGGGGAGCTGTTTTTT,CASRITGVDTGELFF
.,TRBV6-1,TRBJ2-5,many,TGTGCCAGCAGTGTGGGGGGAATCGTCGAGACCCAGTACTTC,CASSVGGIVETQYF
.,TRBV5-1,TRBJ2-1,.,TGCGCCAGCAGCGCCCTGGGGGGAGTTGAGCAGTTCTTC,CASSALGGVEQFF
TRBD1,TRBV28,TRBJ2-4,.,TGTGCCAGCAGTTCTTCCGGGACAGGGGGAAACATTCAGTACTTC,CASSSSGTGGNIQYF
TRBD2,TRBV20-1,TRBJ2-1,.,TGCAGTGCTTTCGCCACTAGCGGGGGATACAATGAGCAGTTCTTC,CSAFATSGGYNEQFF
.,TRBV7-9,TRBJ2-2,few,TGTGCCAGCATCTTGGGGGCGGCCGGGGAGCTGTTTTTT,CASILGAAGELFF
TRBD2,TRBV2,TRBJ2-7,.,TGTGCCAGCAGCAAGCGGGGGGGATCCGAGCAGTACTTC,CASSKRGGSEQYF
TRBD1,TRBV7-9,TRBJ2-7,.,TGTGCCAGCAGCTTTACAGGGGGCCACGAGCAGTACTTC,CASSFTGGHEQYF
.,TRBV14,TRBJ1-4,.,TGCGCCAGCAGCGGACAGAATGAAAAACTGTTTTTT,CASSGQNEKLFF
TRBD2,TRBV12-3/TRBV12-4,TRBJ2-5,.,TGTGCCAGCAGTGGCTCCGGGACTAGCGGGATAGTCGGGGAGACCCAGTACTTC,CASSGSGTSGIVGETQYF
.,TRBV20-1,TRBJ2-5,few,TGCAGTGCTAGGGCTACAGAGACCCAGTACTTC,CSARATETQYF
.,TRBV12-3/TRBV12-4,TRBJ2-5,.,TGTGCCAGCTGTGCGAGGGCCCTAGGGGAGACCCAGTACTTC,CASCARALGETQYF
.,TRBV29-1,TRBJ1-4,.,TGCAGCGTTGAAGATCAGGCACTAAATGAAAAACTGTTTTTT,CSVEDQALNEKLFF
.,TRBV12-3/TRBV12-4,TRBJ1-6,.,TGTGCCAGCACTAAAAGAGGGGGAGATGAGGCACCCCTCCACTTT,CASTKRGGDEAPLHF
.,TRBV12-3/TRBV12-4,TRBJ1-2,few,TGTGCCAGCAGTACAAAGCCAGCATATAACTATGGCTACACCTTC,CASSTKPAYNYGYTF
.,TRBV2,TRBJ2-6,.,TGTGCCAGCAGGGAACCTTCTGGGGCCAACGTCCTGACTTTC,CASREPSGANVLTF
.,TRBV21-1,TRBJ2-7,few,TGTGCCAGCAGCAAATTCGCCAATCTCTACTACGAGCAGTACTTC,CASSKFANLYYEQYF
.,TRBV20-1,TRBJ2-7,once,TGCAGTGCTAGAGATCCGAGGGGCAGGGTGCACGAGCAGTACTTC,CSARDPRGRVHEQYF
.,TRBV5-1,TRBJ1-2,few,TGCGCCAGCAGCTTGGTTGGGGGCAGCTATGGCTACACCTTC,CASSLVGGSYGYTF
.,TRBV3-1,TRBJ2-5,few,TGTGCCAGCAGCCATAACACCCAAGAGACCCAGTACTTC,CASSHNTQETQYF
TRBD2,TRBV5-1,TRBJ2-5,few,TGCGCCAGTAGCTTGGTCGGTAGCGGGGGTTTACAAGAGACCCAGTACTTC,CASSLVGSGGLQETQYF
.,TRBV15,TRBJ2-7,.,TGTGCCACCAAACCCGGGGTGGGCTACGAGCAGTACTTC,CATKPGVGYEQYF
.,TRBV5-1,TRBJ1-1,.,TGCGCCAGCAGCTTGGAAGGAGGGGAGCAAGCTTTCTTT,CASSLEGGEQAFF
.,TRBV30,TRBJ2-7,.,TGTGCCTGGAGAAAAAGGAAGACCGAGCAGTACTTC,CAWRKRKTEQYF
TRBD1,TRBV20-1,TRBJ2-3,.,TGCAGTGGCCTGGACAGGGGGTCTACAGATACGCAGTATTTT,CSGLDRGSTDTQYF
TRBD2,TRBV6-5,TRBJ2-1,.,TGTGCCAGCAGTTGGTCTAGCGGTGATTCCTACAATGAGCAGTTCTTC,CASSWSSGDSYNEQFF
TRBD1,TRBV25-1,TRBJ1-6,few,TGTGCCAGCAGTGCGACAGGGGCGATTAATTCACCCCTCCACTTT,CASSATGAINSPLHF
.,TRBV7-2,TRBJ2-5,.,TGTGCCAGCAGCAGGAGTGTCGGTTCACAAGAGACCCAGTACTTC,CASSRSVGSQETQYF
TRBD2,TRBV20-1,TRBJ2-3,.,TGCAGTGCTAGTACCGGAGCGGGGGGACTCACAGATACGCAGTATTTT,CSASTGAGGLTDTQYF
.,TRBV20-1,TRBJ1-4,.,TGCAGTGCTACCGGGGGGGCAGAGGGAAAACTGTTTTTT,CSATGGAEGKLFF
TRBD1,TRBV5-5,TRBJ1-5,.,TGTGCCAGCAGCCCGTCGACAGGGACCTATCAGCCCCAGCATTTT,CASSPSTGTYQPQHF
.,TRBV5-1,TRBJ2-3,.,TGCGCCAGCAGCTTGGCCGTCGGGGGGCGGGATACGCAGTATTTT,CASSLAVGGRDTQYF
TRBD2,TRBV5-6,TRBJ2-3,.,TGTGCCAGCAGCCTGACTAGCGGGGGGTACGAGACGCAGTATTTT,CASSLTSGGYETQYF
TRBD1,TRBV6-6,TRBJ1-3,.,TGTGCCAGCAGTTACACAGGACAGGGTGGAAACACCATATATTTT,CASSYTGQGGNTIYF
.,TRBV1,TRBJ2-1,once,TGCACCAGCAGCCTAAAGCGGGGCGGCAATGAGCAGTTCTTC,CTSSLKRGGNEQFF
TRBD2,TRBV12-3/TRBV12-4,TRBJ2-1,few,TGTGCCAGCAGTCCACCTAGCGGGTCAACCTACAATGAGCAGTTCTTC,CASSPPSGSTYNEQFF
.,TRBV10-3,TRBJ1-2,.,TGTGCCATCGGTGAGTCGCCCCGAGATTATGGCTACACCTTC,CAIGESPRDYGYTF
.,TRBV6-1,TRBJ2-3,few,TGTGCCAGCAGTGAATTCAATACGCAGTATTTT,CASSEFNTQYF
TRBD1,TRBV6-6,TRBJ1-2,.,TGTGCCAGCAGTTTTGCCGGGACAGGGCCTTATGGCTACACCTTC,CASSFAGTGPYGYTF
.,TRBV4-2,TRBJ2-7,few,TGTGCCAGCAGCCAAGAGGCGGACGAGCAGTACTTC,CASSQEADEQYF
.,TRBV7-6,TRBJ2-7,.,TGTGCCAGCAGCTTAAACAGGGAGAGGGAGCAGTACTTC,CASSLNREREQYF
TRBD1,TRBV19,TRBJ1-5,.,TGTGCCAGTAGTGGGACAGCAGGGAATCAGCCCCAGCATTTT,CASSGTAGNQPQHF
TRBD2,TRBV29-1,TRBJ2-5,.,TGCAGCGTGGCGAGCGGGGAAGAGACCCAGTACTTC,CSVASGEETQYF
.,TRBV18,TRBJ2-2,few,TGTGCCAGCTCACCAACCGGGGCCCTTGCGACCGGGGAGCTGTTTTTT,CASSPTGALATGELFF
.,TRBV4-2,TRBJ2-5,.,TGTGCCAGCAGCCAAGAAGGCGCTAGCTTGGAGACCCAGTACTTC,CASSQEGASLETQYF
TRBD2,TRBV5-1,TRBJ2-5,.,TGCGCCAGCAGCGCCTCTCTTCTAGCGGGGGCTCAAGAGACCCAGTACTTC,CASSASLLAGAQETQYF